What follows is one T cell receptor beta chain and its context. Antigen unknown. Time point specified: persistent/refractory GD, antithyroid drugs over 5 years with positive TRAb. TCR sequences were obtained from RNA taken from PBMCs. The data belong to a study of regulatory T cells in long-lasting Graves disease. Study information: Over 5 years of antithyroid drugs plus positive TSH receptor antibodies defined persistent Graves' disease.

Assembly of TCR beta libraries relied on iRepertoire HTBI primers together with Arm-PCR of CDR3 regions. TCRdb re-called the multiplex PCR reads with MiXCR, one entry per CDR3 protein. The sample shows about 290,000 distinct CDR3 sequences, around a fifth of them seen only once. There are 15 residues in the CDR3. Trimming cost V 7 bases and J 4 bases, with 19 bases left between them. Germline V gene sequence: CDR1 SEHNR, CDR2 FQNEAQ (reference sequence). General study findings and limits: There were preferences for TRBV28, TRBJ1-2 and TRBJ2-5 in persistent disease.

Sample: peripheral blood mononuclear cells (PBMCs), taken when the disease was refractory, from a patient treated with antithyroid drugs. The sequence came from a female donor with Graves disease. The chain has TRBV7-9 and TRBJ2-5; D remains unclear. Here the CDR3 DNA reads TGTGCCAGCACCCTATTAAACCTCCCCAGAGAGACCCAGTACTTC. Translating gives CASTLLNLPRETQYF.